These 19 T cell receptor beta chains came from one sample sequenced in a study of T cell repertoires in cytomegalovirus infection. Using its own MiXCR run on the reads, TCRdb lists one record per CDR3 protein. The sample carries 480,000 or so distinct CDR3 sequences, approximately 11% recorded once. The source material was PBMCs. Receptors were obtained from a human donor in good health (CMV status not recorded). Some clones in this sample may be carry-over from other donors' samples.

Ten or more counts support this clonotype. The rearrangement joins TRBV12-3 or TRBV12-4 to TRBJ1-1; weak D call: TRBD1 (5 bases). V was pared by 1 base and J by 2 bases, with 8 bases between. The CDR3 runs 14 residues. The CDR3, as DNA: TGTGCCAGCAGTTTAGGGGGGGGAAACACTGAAGCTTTCTTT. It translates to CASSLGGGNTEAFF.

The chain combines TRBV3-1 with TRBJ2-3, with TRBD2 as a possible D gene (5 bases). The CDR3 has 13 amino acids. The V end was cut by 4 bases, the J end by 5 bases, with 10 bases between. The germline CDR1 and CDR2 sequences are LGHDT and YNNKEL (reference sequence). The CDR3 bases are TGTGCCAGCAGCCCCTCGACTAAAGATACGCAGTATTTT. It encodes CASSPSTKDTQYF.

This clonotype was seen ten or more times. The chain joins TRBV12-3 or TRBV12-4 to TRBJ1-5; TRBD1 agrees at 8 bases. The CDR3 runs 14 residues. V was clipped by 8 bases and J by 6 bases; unmatched bases: 9. The CDR3 region is CASCPTGESQPQHF. CDR3 DNA: TGTGCCAGCTGCCCGACAGGGGAGTCTCAGCCCCAGCATTTT.

This clonotype was counted ten times or more. The chain employs TRBV12-3 or TRBV12-4 and TRBJ2-2; 7 bases map to TRBD2. The CDR3 extends over 15 amino acids. V lost 6 bases, J lost 2 bases, and 6 bases stayed unmatched. As DNA, the CDR3 is TGTGCCAGCAGCCGAGGGGAGGGAAACACCGGGGAGCTGTTTTTT. Translated, it gives CASSRGEGNTGELFF.

This clonotype showed up many times. The V call is TRBV7-9, the J call TRBJ1-3; D perhaps matches TRBD1 (5 bases). Between the trimmed V and J ends, which lost 3 bases and 4 bases, there was a span of 13 bases. CDR1 and CDR2 from the germline V gene are SEHNR and FQNEAQ (reference sequence). The length of the CDR3 is 15 residues. The CDR3 sequence: CASSFKFGAGNTIYF. For the CDR3, the DNA is TGTGCCAGCAGCTTTAAGTTCGGGGCAGGAAACACCATATATTTT.

The chain recombines TRBV4-2 with TRBJ2-1; the match to TRBD2 covers 13 bases. In germline, CDR1 is LGHNA, CDR2 YNFKEQ. The CDR3 extends over 18 amino acids. Trimming removed 2 bases from V and 4 bases from J; junction bases left unmatched: 8. CDR3 amino acids: CASSQTLRTSGSYNEQFF. The CDR3 DNA reads TGTGCCAGCAGCCAAACTCTTAGGACTAGCGGGAGTTACAATGAGCAGTTCTTC.

This clonotype was found many times. The chain links TRBV6-1 to TRBJ2-1; 7 bases align to TRBD2. Germline trimming cut 5 bases from V and 5 bases from J; bases unmatched to any gene: 6. Looked up from germline, CDR1 is MNHNS and CDR2 is SASEGT. The CDR3 contains 14 residues. The CDR3 reads CASSLGGWDNEQFF. DNA of the CDR3: TGTGCCAGCAGTTTGGGGGGGTGGGACAATGAGCAGTTCTTC.

This clonotype was observed at least ten times. The V and J genes are TRBV7-2 and TRBJ1-2, with TRBD1 as a possible D gene (5 bases). Deletions cut 8 bases from V and 1 base from J, with 14 bases between. CDR1 and CDR2 from the germline V gene are SGHTA and FQGNSA. This CDR3 contains 14 residues. CDR3 coding DNA: TGTGCCAGCGGGACGGGTCTGGATAACTATGGCTACACCTTC. Translating it yields CASGTGLDNYGYTF.

This clonotype was counted at least ten times. The chain has TRBV27 and TRBJ1-4; weak D call: TRBD1 (5 bases). Germline V lookup: CDR1 MNHEY, CDR2 SMNVEV (reference sequence). CDR3 size: 18 residues. Trimming took 3 bases from V and 8 from J, leaving 25 bases between them. This chain's CDR3 is CASSFRRSGSSGEEKLFF. As DNA, the CDR3 is TGTGCCAGCAGTTTCCGCCGCTCAGGGAGTAGTGGCGAGGAAAAACTGTTTTTT.

This clonotype was observed a few times. The chain couples TRBV2 to TRBJ2-2; D remains unclear. V was clipped by 2 bases and J by 8 bases, with 3 bases between them. Germline V gene sequence: CDR1 SNHLY, CDR2 FYNNEI. The CDR3 totals 11 residues. The CDR3 coding sequence is TGTGCCAGCAGTGAACGTGGGGAGCTGTTTTTT. This encodes CASSERGELFF.

This sequence joins TRBV11-2 and TRBJ2-7; D remains ambiguous. V was clipped by 5 bases and J by 3 bases, with 14 bases between them. In germline, CDR1 is SGHAT, CDR2 FQNNGV. The CDR3 is 14 amino acids. In DNA form, the CDR3 reads TGTGCCAGCAGCGTAGCTGGCCTTTACTACGAGCAGTACTTC. Translating gives CASSVAGLYYEQYF.

The chain has TRBV14 and TRBJ2-2; 9 bases are a match to TRBD2. The germline gives CDR1 SGHDN, CDR2 FVKESK. The CDR3 is 13 amino acids. The V and J ends lost 3 bases and 7 bases, in that order; junction bases with no gene match: 0. The CDR3 region has the DNA TGTGCCAGCAGCCAGACTAGCGGCGGGGAGCTGTTTTTT. Translation gives CASSQTSGGELFF.

V usage is TRBV24-1 and J usage is TRBJ2-1; D not resolved. The germline CDR1 and CDR2 sequences are KGHDR and SFDVKD. The CDR3 runs to 12 residues. Trimming shortened V by 5 bases and J by 6 bases, and 7 bases separated the two germline ends. The CDR3 DNA reads as TGTGCCACCAGTGGTCGGGTCAATGAGCAGTTCTTC. This encodes CATSGRVNEQFF.

This clonotype showed up many times. The chain carries TRBV11-2 and TRBJ2-1; 8 bases agree with TRBD2. Germline V gene sequence: CDR1 SGHAT, CDR2 FQNNGV. CDR3 length: 15 amino acids. The V segment lost 6 bases and the J segment 2 bases; nucleotides outside the gene matches: 6. CDR3 in DNA: TGTGCCAGCAGAAGGCGAGCGGGGGCCTACAATGAGCAGTTCTTC. It specifies CASRRRAGAYNEQFF.

This clonotype has a count of ten or more. CDR3 sequence: CASSNHLRAGGRDGYTF. Written as DNA, the CDR3 is TGTGCCAGCAGCAACCACCTCCGCGCAGGGGGCAGGGACGGCTACACCTTC. The chain carries TRBV7-9 and TRBJ1-2; 8 bases match TRBD1. The CDR3 extends over 17 amino acids. The V segment lost 5 bases and the J segment 8 bases; nucleotides outside the gene matches: 19. CDR1 SEHNR and CDR2 FQNEAQ come from the germline V gene (reference sequence).

This clonotype was recorded many times. The chain is built from TRBV4-1 and TRBJ1-1; TRBD1 matches 7 bases. Trimming removed 0 bases from V and 3 bases from J; junction bases left unmatched: 4. In germline, CDR1 is MGHRA, CDR2 YSYEKL. CDR3 length equals 15 residues. The CDR3 coding sequence is TGCGCCAGCAGCCAAGACCCGGGACAGCACACTGAAGCTTTCTTT. This encodes CASSQDPGQHTEAFF.

This clonotype appeared a few times. The chain has TRBV19 and TRBJ2-7, with 7 bases identical to TRBD2. The length of the CDR3 is 13 residues. Trimming cost V 9 bases and J 6 bases; bases outside gene matches: 11. CDR1 is LNHDA and CDR2 is SQIVND in the germline V gene (reference sequence). CDR3 coding DNA: TGTGCCAGCGGGAGGCCCAACACCCTCGAGCAGTACTTC. Protein sequence: CASGRPNTLEQYF. Based on the CDR3 plus reference TRBV19 and TRBJ2-7, the full variable domain is DGGITQSPKYLFRKEGQNVTLSCEQNLNHDAMYWYRQDPGQGLRLIYYSQIVNDFQKGDIAEGYSVSREKKESFPLTVTSAQKNPTAFYLCASGRPNTLEQYFGPGTRLTVT.

This clonotype showed up many times. The chain couples TRBV27 to TRBJ1-2, with D tentatively TRBD1 (5 bases). V lost 6 bases and J 9 bases, leaving 26 bases between the germline ends. Germline V CDR1 and CDR2: MNHEY, SMNVEV (reference sequence). This CDR3 contains 16 residues. CDR3 nucleotide sequence: TGTGCCAGCAGCGCGAACTTAAGGAGGGGTAGTGAGCGCTACACCTTC. This translates into CASSANLRRGSERYTF.

CDR3 nucleotides: TGTGCCTGGAGAAGCTCTGGAAACACCATATATTTT. This gives the protein CAWRSSGNTIYF. The chain uses TRBV30 and TRBJ1-3; D call uncertain. CDR1 is GTSNPN, CDR2 SVGIG, per germline (reference sequence). V lost 3 bases to trimming and J lost 0 bases, with 3 bases between them. The length of the CDR3 is 12 residues. The full variable domain, completed using reference TRBV30 and TRBJ1-3, is SQTIHQWPATLVQPVGSPLSLECTVEGTSNPNLYWYRQAAGRGLQLLFYSVGIGQISSEVPQNLSASRPQDRQFILSSKKLLLSDSGFYLCAWRSSGNTIYFGEGSWLTVV.